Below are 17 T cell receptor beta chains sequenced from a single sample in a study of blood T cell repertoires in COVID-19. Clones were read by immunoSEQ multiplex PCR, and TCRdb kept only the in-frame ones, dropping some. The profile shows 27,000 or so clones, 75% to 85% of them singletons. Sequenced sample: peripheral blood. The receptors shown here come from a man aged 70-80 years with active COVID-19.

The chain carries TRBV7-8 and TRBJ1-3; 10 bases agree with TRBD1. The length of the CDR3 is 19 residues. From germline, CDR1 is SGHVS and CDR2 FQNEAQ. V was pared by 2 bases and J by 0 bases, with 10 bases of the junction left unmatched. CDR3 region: CASSLTRDRGRNSGNTIYF. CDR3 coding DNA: TGTGCCAGCAGCTTAACCCGGGACAGGGGTCGTAACTCTGGAAACACCATATATTTT.

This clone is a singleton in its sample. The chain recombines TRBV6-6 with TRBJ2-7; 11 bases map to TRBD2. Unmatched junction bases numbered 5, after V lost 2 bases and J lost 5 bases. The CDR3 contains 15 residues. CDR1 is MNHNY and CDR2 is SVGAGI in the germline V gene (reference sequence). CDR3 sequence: CASSYATSGSHEQYF. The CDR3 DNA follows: TGTGCCAGCAGTTACGCCACTAGCGGGAGCCACGAGCAGTACTTC.

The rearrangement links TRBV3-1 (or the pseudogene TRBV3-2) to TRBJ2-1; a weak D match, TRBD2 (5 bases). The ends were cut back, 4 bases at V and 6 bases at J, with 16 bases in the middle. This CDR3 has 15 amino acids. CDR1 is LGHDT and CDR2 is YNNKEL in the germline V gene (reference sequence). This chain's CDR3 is CASSPLWSSSNEQFF. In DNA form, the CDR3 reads TGTGCCAGCAGCCCCCTGTGGTCTAGCAGCAATGAGCAGTTCTTC.

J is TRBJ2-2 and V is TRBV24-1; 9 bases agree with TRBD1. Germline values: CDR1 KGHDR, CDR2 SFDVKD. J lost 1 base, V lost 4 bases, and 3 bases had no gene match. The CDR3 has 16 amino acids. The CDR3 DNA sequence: TGTGCCACCAGTGAAACAGGGGGCGGGAACACCGGGGAGCTGTTTTTT. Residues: CATSETGGGNTGELFF.

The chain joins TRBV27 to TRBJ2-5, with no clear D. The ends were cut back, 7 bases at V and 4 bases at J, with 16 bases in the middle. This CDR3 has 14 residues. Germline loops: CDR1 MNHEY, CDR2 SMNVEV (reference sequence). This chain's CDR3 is CASKSIQRPETQYF. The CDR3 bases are TGTGCCAGCAAGAGTATCCAGCGCCCAGAGACCCAGTACTTC.

In DNA form, the CDR3 reads TGTGCCAGCAGCTTCGGGACAGGGGTCCAGCCCCAGCATTTT. This codes for CASSFGTGVQPQHF. The rearrangement uses TRBV7-9 and TRBJ1-5; TRBD1 aligns across 10 bases. The CDR3 runs 14 residues. The J segment lost 7 bases and the V segment lost 3 bases, leaving 3 bases of the junction unmatched. CDR1 SEHNR and CDR2 FQNEAQ come from the germline V gene (reference sequence).

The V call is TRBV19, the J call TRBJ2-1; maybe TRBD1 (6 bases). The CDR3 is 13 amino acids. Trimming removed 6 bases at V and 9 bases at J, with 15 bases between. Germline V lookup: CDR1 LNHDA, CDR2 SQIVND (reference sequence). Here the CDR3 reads CASSPLTGTEQFF. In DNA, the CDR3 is TGTGCCAGTAGCCCATTGACAGGAACTGAGCAGTTCTTC.

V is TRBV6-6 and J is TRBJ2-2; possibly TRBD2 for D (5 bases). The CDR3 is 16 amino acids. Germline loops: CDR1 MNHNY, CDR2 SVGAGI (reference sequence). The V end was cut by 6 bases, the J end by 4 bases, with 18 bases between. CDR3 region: CASSLNPVGLTGELFF. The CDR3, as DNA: TGTGCCAGCAGCCTAAACCCCGTTGGACTCACCGGGGAGCTGTTTTTT.

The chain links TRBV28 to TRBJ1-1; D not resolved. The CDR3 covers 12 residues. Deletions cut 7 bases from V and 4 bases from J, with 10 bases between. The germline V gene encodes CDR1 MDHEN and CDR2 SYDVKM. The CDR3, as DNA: TGTGCCAGCATTGATTGGAGCACTGAAGCTTTCTTT. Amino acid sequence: CASIDWSTEAFF.

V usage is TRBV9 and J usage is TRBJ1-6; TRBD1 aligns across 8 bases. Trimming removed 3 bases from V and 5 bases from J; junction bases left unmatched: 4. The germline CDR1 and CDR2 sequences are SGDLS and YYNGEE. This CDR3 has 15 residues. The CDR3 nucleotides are TGTGCCAGCAGCGCTGACAGGGGAAATAATTCACCCCTCCACTTT. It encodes CASSADRGNNSPLHF.

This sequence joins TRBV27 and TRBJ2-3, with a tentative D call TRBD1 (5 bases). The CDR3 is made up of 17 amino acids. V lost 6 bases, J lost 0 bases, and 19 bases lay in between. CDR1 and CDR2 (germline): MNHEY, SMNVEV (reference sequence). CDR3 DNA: TGTGCCAGCAGAGACCAGGGATCACCTTCTAGCACAGATACGCAGTATTTT. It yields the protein CASRDQGSPSSTDTQYF.

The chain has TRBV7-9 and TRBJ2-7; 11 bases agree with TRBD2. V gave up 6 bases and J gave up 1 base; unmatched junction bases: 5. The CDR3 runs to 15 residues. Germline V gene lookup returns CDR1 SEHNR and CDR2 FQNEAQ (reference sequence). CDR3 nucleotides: TGTGCCAGCAGGAAGGGGACTAGCGGATCCTACGAGCAGTACTTC. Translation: CASRKGTSGSYEQYF. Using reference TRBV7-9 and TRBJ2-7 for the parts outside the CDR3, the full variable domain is DTGVSQNPRHKITKRGQNVTFRCDPISEHNRLYWYRQTLGQGPEFLTYFQNEAQLEKSRLLSDRFSAERPKGSFSTLEIQRTEQGDSAMYLCASRKGTSGSYEQYFGPGTRLTVT.

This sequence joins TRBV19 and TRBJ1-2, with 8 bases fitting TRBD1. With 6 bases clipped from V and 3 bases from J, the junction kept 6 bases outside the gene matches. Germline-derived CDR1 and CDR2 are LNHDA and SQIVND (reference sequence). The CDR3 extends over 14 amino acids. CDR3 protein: CASRMTGEDYGYTF. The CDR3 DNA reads TGTGCCAGTAGAATGACAGGGGAGGACTATGGCTACACCTTC.

The CDR3 here is CAISESETGRYEQYF. CDR3 bases: TGTGCCATCAGTGAGTCCGAGACAGGGCGCTACGAGCAGTACTTC. The chain couples TRBV10-3 to TRBJ2-7; 7 bases line up with TRBD1. The J segment lost 3 bases and the V segment lost 0 bases, leaving 5 bases of the junction unmatched. The CDR3 runs to 15 residues. In germline, CDR1 is ENHRY, CDR2 SYGVKD.

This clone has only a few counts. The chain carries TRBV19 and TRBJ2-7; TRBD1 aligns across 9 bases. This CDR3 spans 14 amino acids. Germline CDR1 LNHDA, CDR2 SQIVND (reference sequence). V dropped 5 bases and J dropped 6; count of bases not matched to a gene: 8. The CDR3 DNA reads TGTGCCAGTAGTCCCGGGACAGGGCCGGGCGAGCAGTACTTC. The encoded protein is CASSPGTGPGEQYF.

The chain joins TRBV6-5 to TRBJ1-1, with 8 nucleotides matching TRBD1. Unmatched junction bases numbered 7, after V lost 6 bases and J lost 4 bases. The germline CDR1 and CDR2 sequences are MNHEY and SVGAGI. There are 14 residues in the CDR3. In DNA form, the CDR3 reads TGTGCCAGCAGATCCAGGGGGCGGGTCACTGAAGCTTTCTTT. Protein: CASRSRGRVTEAFF.

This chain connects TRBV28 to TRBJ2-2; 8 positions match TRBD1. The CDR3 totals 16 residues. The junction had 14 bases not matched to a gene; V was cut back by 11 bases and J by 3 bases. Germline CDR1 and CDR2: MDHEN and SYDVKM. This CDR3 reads CASQAPQGAYTGELFF. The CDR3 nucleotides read TGTGCCTCCCAAGCCCCCCAGGGGGCGTACACCGGGGAGCTGTTTTTT.